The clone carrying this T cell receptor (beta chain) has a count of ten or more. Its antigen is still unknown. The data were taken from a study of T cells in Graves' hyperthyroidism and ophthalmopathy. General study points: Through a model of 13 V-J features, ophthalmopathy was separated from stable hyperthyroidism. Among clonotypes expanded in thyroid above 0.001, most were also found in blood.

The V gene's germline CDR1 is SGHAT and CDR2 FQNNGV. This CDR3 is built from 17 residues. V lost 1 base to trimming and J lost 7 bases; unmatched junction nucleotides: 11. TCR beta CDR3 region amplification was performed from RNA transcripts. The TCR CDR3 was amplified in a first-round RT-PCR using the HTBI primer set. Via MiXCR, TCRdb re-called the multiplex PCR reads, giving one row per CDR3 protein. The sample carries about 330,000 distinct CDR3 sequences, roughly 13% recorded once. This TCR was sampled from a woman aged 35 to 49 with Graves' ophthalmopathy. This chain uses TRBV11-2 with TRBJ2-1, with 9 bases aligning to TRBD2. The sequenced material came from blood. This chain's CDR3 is CASSLGRAGGPRNEQFF. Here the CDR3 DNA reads TGTGCCAGCAGCTTAGGTCGGGCGGGAGGGCCACGTAATGAGCAGTTCTTC.